This T cell receptor (beta chain) was documented in a study of shared clonotypes between healthy human individuals. Points from the study as a whole: Non-shared clonotypes showed lower generation probabilities than clonotypes common to all four donors.

Sequencing was performed with immunoSEQ multiplex PCR; in TCRdb, only in-frame clones are kept and a portion is missing. Of fewer than 2.5 million clones listed, approximately 93% were seen once; the top ten hold 0.36%. For this clone: Its antigen is unknown.

Losses at the gene ends were 6 bases for V and 0 bases for J; bases not matched to a gene: 6. Germline loops: CDR1 SQVTM, CDR2 ANQGSEA. The CDR3 is 14 residues long. The rearrangement links TRBV29-1 to TRBJ2-7; 9 bases fit TRBD1. Sequencing input: naive CD4+ T cells from PBMCs. Subset indicated: CD45RA+ positively selected. The clonotype originates from a young man in good health. Some clones in this sample may be carry-over from other donors' samples. CDR3: CSVTGGELSYEQYF. CDR3 nucleotide sequence: TGCAGCGTAACAGGGGGCGAACTCTCCTACGAGCAGTACTTC.